The clone carrying this T cell receptor beta chain occurred a few times. As yet, its antigen is unknown. The germline gives CDR1 LGHDT, CDR2 YNNKEL (reference sequence). The V and J ends lost 0 bases and 7 bases respectively, with 16 bases between them. This CDR3 comprises 16 residues. The data belong to a study of identical twins. General observations from the study: Beta out-of-frame twin sharing showed a weaker excess.

Everyone who donated was a healthy Caucasian. TCRdb reprocessed the 5' RACE reads via MiXCR and lists one record per CDR3 protein. In the table there are 1.5 million to 2 million distinct CDR3 sequences, around 33% of which are singletons. Sequencing used cord blood. This TCR was sampled from a newborn girl in good health. The chain carries TRBV3-1 and TRBJ2-1; tentative D call: TRBD2 (6 bases). Here the CDR3 DNA reads TGTGCCAGCAGCCAAGATTGGGGGAGACTAGGGAATGAGCAGTTCTTC. This sequence encodes CASSQDWGRLGNEQFF.